The rows below give T cell receptor beta chains drawn from one sample of a study of CD8 T cells in ankylosing spondylitis. MiXCR was run by TCRdb on the 5' RACE reads, yielding one entry per CDR3 protein. The data contain more than 650,000 distinct CDR3 sequences, over 9.5% of them singletons. Sequencing was performed on blood, either unsorted or a sorted T cell fraction (not recorded which). Receptors were obtained from a male donor with ankylosing spondylitis. Both conserved end residues are part of each CDR3. Each record gives: V gene, D gene, J gene, clone size, CDR3 length, CDR3 protein, CDR3 DNA. The D gene is left open where the match is weak. Size is stated for part of the rows, as once, few or many counts, or as a class when the clone is expanded.

V gene: TRBV9; D gene: -; J gene: TRBJ2-1; clone size: -; CDR3 length: 15; CDR3 protein: CASSVGTHPYNEQFF; CDR3 DNA: TGTGCCAGCAGCGTAGGTACACACCCCTACAATGAGCAGTTCTTC
V gene: TRBV5-1; D gene: TRBD1; J gene: TRBJ2-5; clone size: -; CDR3 length: 16; CDR3 protein: CASSFRQGGLQENQYF; CDR3 DNA: TGCGCCAGCAGCTTCCGACAGGGGGGTCTGCAAGAGAACCAGTACTTC
V gene: TRBV5-1; D gene: -; J gene: TRBJ2-7; clone size: -; CDR3 length: 13; CDR3 protein: CASSLSLNYEQYF; CDR3 DNA: TGCGCCAGCAGCTTGTCACTGAACTACGAGCAGTACTTC
V gene: TRBV7-9; D gene: TRBD2; J gene: TRBJ2-1; clone size: few; CDR3 length: 16; CDR3 protein: CASSLTASGEGSRLFF; CDR3 DNA: TGTGCCAGCAGCTTAACTGCTAGCGGGGAGGGGTCGCGGCTGTTCTTC
V gene: TRBV29-1; D gene: -; J gene: TRBJ2-5; clone size: -; CDR3 length: 12; CDR3 protein: CSVGAIQETQYF; CDR3 DNA: TGCAGCGTTGGAGCGATCCAAGAGACCCAGTACTTC
V gene: TRBV5-5; D gene: -; J gene: TRBJ2-1; clone size: many; CDR3 length: 15; CDR3 protein: CASSLEQGTYNEQFF; CDR3 DNA: TGTGCCAGCAGCTTGGAACAGGGGACTTACAATGAGCAGTTCTTC
V gene: TRBV12-3/TRBV12-4; D gene: -; J gene: TRBJ1-5; clone size: many; CDR3 length: 14; CDR3 protein: CASSRRVSNQPQHF; CDR3 DNA: TGTGCCAGCAGCCGCCGGGTCTCCAATCAGCCCCAGCATTTT
V gene: TRBV5-1; D gene: -; J gene: TRBJ1-3; clone size: many; CDR3 length: 14; CDR3 protein: CASSLGTVGNTIYF; CDR3 DNA: TGTGCCAGCAGCTTAGGAACCGTCGGAAACACCATATATTTT
V gene: TRBV7-2; D gene: -; J gene: TRBJ2-3; clone size: few; CDR3 length: 14; CDR3 protein: CASSRARTINTQYF; CDR3 DNA: TGTGCCAGCAGCCGGGCCCGGACTATAAATACGCAGTATTTT
V gene: TRBV28; D gene: TRBD2; J gene: TRBJ2-1; clone size: -; CDR3 length: 15; CDR3 protein: CASSLAGGSNNEQFF; CDR3 DNA: TGTGCCAGCAGTTTAGCGGGAGGGTCAAACAATGAGCAGTTCTTC
V gene: TRBV29-1; D gene: TRBD1; J gene: TRBJ1-1; clone size: -; CDR3 length: 14; CDR3 protein: CSVEAGRGQTEAFF; CDR3 DNA: TGCAGCGTTGAAGCCGGCAGGGGGCAAACTGAAGCTTTCTTT
V gene: TRBV6-2/TRBV6-3; D gene: -; J gene: TRBJ1-1; clone size: few; CDR3 length: 12; CDR3 protein: CASSWRHTEAFF; CDR3 DNA: TGTGCCAGCAGTTGGAGACACACTGAAGCTTTCTTT
V gene: TRBV20-1; D gene: TRBD1; J gene: TRBJ2-1; clone size: many; CDR3 length: 13; CDR3 protein: CSAAEGARNEQFF; CDR3 DNA: TGCAGTGCTGCCGAGGGGGCGCGGAATGAGCAGTTCTTC
V gene: TRBV5-1; D gene: TRBD1; J gene: TRBJ2-2; clone size: -; CDR3 length: 15; CDR3 protein: CASSPRGYNTGELFF; CDR3 DNA: TGCGCCAGCAGCCCCAGGGGGTACAACACCGGGGAGCTGTTTTTT
V gene: TRBV28; D gene: TRBD1; J gene: TRBJ2-1; clone size: -; CDR3 length: 15; CDR3 protein: CASSPFQGSHRGQFF; CDR3 DNA: TGTGCCAGCAGTCCTTTCCAGGGATCGCACAGGGGCCAGTTCTTC
V gene: TRBV10-2; D gene: TRBD2; J gene: TRBJ2-7; clone size: -; CDR3 length: 15; CDR3 protein: CASSNNRLREGEQYF; CDR3 DNA: TGCGCCAGCAGTAATAACCGACTCCGGGAGGGAGAGCAGTACTTC
V gene: TRBV18; D gene: -; J gene: TRBJ2-7; clone size: -; CDR3 length: 13; CDR3 protein: CASSPVALYEQYF; CDR3 DNA: TGTGCCAGCTCACCGGTTGCATTGTACGAGCAGTACTTC
V gene: TRBV20-1; D gene: -; J gene: TRBJ2-3; clone size: few; CDR3 length: 14; CDR3 protein: CSARGGFPTDTQYF; CDR3 DNA: TGCAGTGCTAGAGGAGGGTTCCCCACAGATACGCAGTATTTT
V gene: TRBV20-1; D gene: TRBD2; J gene: TRBJ2-1; clone size: many; CDR3 length: 13; CDR3 protein: CSARRLAGNEQFF; CDR3 DNA: TGCAGTGCTAGACGACTAGCGGGCAATGAGCAGTTCTTC
V gene: TRBV2; D gene: TRBD1; J gene: TRBJ1-4; clone size: -; CDR3 length: 14; CDR3 protein: CASSAGTGYEKLFF; CDR3 DNA: TGTGCCAGCAGCGCCGGGACAGGCTATGAAAAACTGTTTTTT
V gene: TRBV11-3; D gene: TRBD2; J gene: TRBJ2-2; clone size: -; CDR3 length: 14; CDR3 protein: CAISWGGTRGELFF; CDR3 DNA: TGTGCCATCAGCTGGGGGGGAACCCGAGGGGAGCTGTTTTTT
V gene: TRBV5-1; D gene: -; J gene: TRBJ2-5; clone size: -; CDR3 length: 15; CDR3 protein: CASSWSGTPGETQYF; CDR3 DNA: TGCGCCAGCAGCTGGAGCGGGACACCAGGAGAGACCCAGTACTTC
V gene: TRBV5-1; D gene: -; J gene: TRBJ1-4; clone size: -; CDR3 length: 15; CDR3 protein: CASSLAGLVHEKLFF; CDR3 DNA: TGCGCCAGCAGCTTGGCAGGACTCGTACACGAAAAACTGTTTTTT
V gene: TRBV4-3; D gene: -; J gene: TRBJ1-1; clone size: -; CDR3 length: 16; CDR3 protein: CASSHLTGTQNTEAFF; CDR3 DNA: TGCGCCAGCAGCCATCTCACCGGGACACAGAACACTGAAGCTTTCTTT
V gene: TRBV27; D gene: TRBD1; J gene: TRBJ1-1; clone size: few; CDR3 length: 13; CDR3 protein: CASKRQGYTEAFF; CDR3 DNA: TGTGCCAGCAAGCGACAGGGGTACACTGAAGCTTTCTTT
V gene: TRBV29-1; D gene: -; J gene: TRBJ1-1; clone size: few; CDR3 length: 11; CDR3 protein: CSVYREREAFF; CDR3 DNA: TGCAGCGTTTACAGGGAAAGGGAAGCTTTCTTT
V gene: TRBV6-1; D gene: -; J gene: TRBJ1-6; clone size: -; CDR3 length: 15; CDR3 protein: CASSPQGRGSSPLHF; CDR3 DNA: TGTGCCAGCAGTCCTCAGGGGAGGGGAAGTTCACCCCTCCACTTT
V gene: TRBV5-1; D gene: -; J gene: TRBJ2-7; clone size: -; CDR3 length: 14; CDR3 protein: CASSLNSPRMGQYF; CDR3 DNA: TGCGCCAGCAGCCTAAACTCTCCAAGGATGGGGCAGTACTTC
V gene: TRBV7-2; D gene: TRBD2; J gene: TRBJ2-3; clone size: many; CDR3 length: 14; CDR3 protein: CASSSTSGTDTQYF; CDR3 DNA: TGTGCCAGCAGCTCGACTAGCGGCACAGATACGCAGTATTTT
V gene: TRBV2; D gene: TRBD1; J gene: TRBJ1-1; clone size: -; CDR3 length: 13; CDR3 protein: CASSDRTGTEAFF; CDR3 DNA: TGTGCCAGCAGTGATAGGACAGGCACTGAAGCTTTCTTT
V gene: TRBV5-1; D gene: -; J gene: TRBJ1-3; clone size: few; CDR3 length: 16; CDR3 protein: CASSPELGHPGNTIYF; CDR3 DNA: TGCGCCAGCAGCCCGGAGCTAGGACACCCTGGAAACACCATATATTTT
V gene: TRBV15; D gene: -; J gene: TRBJ2-3; clone size: -; CDR3 length: 15; CDR3 protein: CATSRDLKGGDTQYF; CDR3 DNA: TGTGCCACCAGCAGAGACCTAAAGGGGGGAGATACGCAGTATTTT
V gene: TRBV10-3; D gene: -; J gene: TRBJ2-5; clone size: many; CDR3 length: 16; CDR3 protein: CAISPHREAEQETQYF; CDR3 DNA: TGTGCCATCAGCCCCCACCGTGAAGCGGAGCAAGAGACCCAGTACTTC
V gene: TRBV7-2; D gene: -; J gene: TRBJ1-5; clone size: -; CDR3 length: 13; CDR3 protein: CASSKQRDQPQHF; CDR3 DNA: TGTGCCAGCAGCAAGCAGAGAGATCAGCCCCAGCATTTT
V gene: TRBV7-2; D gene: -; J gene: TRBJ2-5; clone size: few; CDR3 length: 14; CDR3 protein: CASSLAWIQETQYF; CDR3 DNA: TGTGCCAGCAGCTTAGCGTGGATTCAAGAGACCCAGTACTTC
V gene: TRBV20-1; D gene: -; J gene: TRBJ2-1; clone size: many; CDR3 length: 12; CDR3 protein: CSARVPMGEQFF; CDR3 DNA: TGCAGTGCTAGGGTTCCTATGGGTGAGCAGTTCTTC
V gene: TRBV5-1; D gene: -; J gene: TRBJ2-5; clone size: few; CDR3 length: 14; CDR3 protein: CASSLSFGEETQYF; CDR3 DNA: TGCGCCAGCAGCTTGAGTTTCGGCGAAGAGACCCAGTACTTC
V gene: TRBV7-2; D gene: -; J gene: TRBJ2-7; clone size: few; CDR3 length: 16; CDR3 protein: CASSLVGGGLSYEQYF; CDR3 DNA: TGTGCCAGCAGCTTAGTGGGGGGAGGCCTCTCCTACGAGCAGTACTTC
V gene: TRBV5-1; D gene: TRBD2; J gene: TRBJ2-2; clone size: many; CDR3 length: 14; CDR3 protein: CASRLAGATGELFF; CDR3 DNA: TGCGCCAGCCGACTAGCGGGAGCTACCGGGGAGCTGTTTTTT
V gene: TRBV29-1; D gene: -; J gene: TRBJ1-1; clone size: many; CDR3 length: 12; CDR3 protein: CSVGTWGAEAFF; CDR3 DNA: TGCAGCGTTGGGACCTGGGGTGCTGAAGCTTTCTTT
V gene: TRBV29-1; D gene: -; J gene: TRBJ2-7; clone size: many; CDR3 length: 13; CDR3 protein: CSVSQGRAYEQYF; CDR3 DNA: TGCAGCGTTTCCCAGGGGAGGGCCTACGAGCAGTACTTC
V gene: TRBV12-3/TRBV12-4; D gene: TRBD1; J gene: TRBJ2-1; clone size: -; CDR3 length: 14; CDR3 protein: CASIPGQGYNEQFF; CDR3 DNA: TGTGCCAGTATCCCGGGACAGGGGTACAATGAGCAGTTCTTC
V gene: TRBV5-1; D gene: -; J gene: TRBJ2-2; clone size: many; CDR3 length: 16; CDR3 protein: CASSLGQILNTGELFF; CDR3 DNA: TGCGCCAGCAGCTTGGGACAGATCTTGAACACCGGGGAGCTGTTTTTT